This T cell receptor (beta chain) was sequenced in a study of blood T cell repertoires in COVID-19. Clones were read by immunoSEQ multiplex PCR, and TCRdb kept only the in-frame ones, dropping some. The sample has fewer than 90,000 clones; 80% are singletons. Trimming removed 3 bases at V and 0 bases at J, with 14 bases between. From germline, CDR1 is LNHNV and CDR2 YYDKDF (reference sequence). CDR3 length equals 16 residues. This TCR derives from a woman of 80 years or more with acute or convalescent COVID-19. The chain links TRBV15 to TRBJ1-2; D is perhaps TRBD1 (5 bases). The material sequenced was peripheral blood. As DNA, the CDR3 is TGTGCCACCAGCAGGGACTACGGGGGGACTAACTATGGCTACACCTTC. As protein: CATSRDYGGTNYGYTF.